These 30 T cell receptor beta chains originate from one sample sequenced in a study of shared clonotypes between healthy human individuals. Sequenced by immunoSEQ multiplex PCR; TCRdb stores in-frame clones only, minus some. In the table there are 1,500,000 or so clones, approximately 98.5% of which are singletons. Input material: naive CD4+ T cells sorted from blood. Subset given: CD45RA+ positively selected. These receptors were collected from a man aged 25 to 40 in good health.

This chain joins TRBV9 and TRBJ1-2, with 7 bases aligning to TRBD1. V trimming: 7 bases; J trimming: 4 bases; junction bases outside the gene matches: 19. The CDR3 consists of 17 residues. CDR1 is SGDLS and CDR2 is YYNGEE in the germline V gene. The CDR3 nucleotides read TGTGCCAGCTTAAGGGGGCTGCATGGGACTTCCTTCTATGGCTACACCTTC. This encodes CASLRGLHGTSFYGYTF.

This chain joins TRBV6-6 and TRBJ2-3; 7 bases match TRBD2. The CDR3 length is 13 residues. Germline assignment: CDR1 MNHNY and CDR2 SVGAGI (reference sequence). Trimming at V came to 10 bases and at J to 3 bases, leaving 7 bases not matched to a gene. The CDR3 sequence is CATSGILTDTQYF. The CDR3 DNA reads TGTGCCACAAGCGGGATTCTAACAGATACGCAGTATTTT.

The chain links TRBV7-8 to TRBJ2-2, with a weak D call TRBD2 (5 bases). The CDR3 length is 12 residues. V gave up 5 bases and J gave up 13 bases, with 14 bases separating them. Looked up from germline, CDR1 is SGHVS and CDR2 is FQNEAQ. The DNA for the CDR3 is TGTGCCAGCAGCCCGGACTTGGCGGTGCTGTTTTTT. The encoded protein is CASSPDLAVLFF.

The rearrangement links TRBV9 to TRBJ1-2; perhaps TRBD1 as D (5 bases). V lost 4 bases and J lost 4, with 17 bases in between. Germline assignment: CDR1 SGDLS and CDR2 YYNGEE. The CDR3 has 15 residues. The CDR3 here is CASSFGTSTPYGYTF. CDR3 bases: TGTGCCAGCAGCTTCGGGACCTCTACACCCTATGGCTACACCTTC.

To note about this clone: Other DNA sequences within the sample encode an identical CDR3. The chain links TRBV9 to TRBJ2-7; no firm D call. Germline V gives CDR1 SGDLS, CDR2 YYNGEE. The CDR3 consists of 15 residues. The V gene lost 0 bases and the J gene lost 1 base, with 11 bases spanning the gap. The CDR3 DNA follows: TGTGCCAGCAGCGTAGGAGCAGGAACGTCCTACGAGCAGTACTTC. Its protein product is CASSVGAGTSYEQYF.

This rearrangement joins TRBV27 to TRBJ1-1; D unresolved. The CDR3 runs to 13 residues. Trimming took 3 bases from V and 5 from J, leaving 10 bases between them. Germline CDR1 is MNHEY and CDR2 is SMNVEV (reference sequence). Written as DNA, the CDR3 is TGTGCCAGCAGTTTTAGTGGAGGTACTGAAGCTTTCTTT. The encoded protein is CASSFSGGTEAFF.

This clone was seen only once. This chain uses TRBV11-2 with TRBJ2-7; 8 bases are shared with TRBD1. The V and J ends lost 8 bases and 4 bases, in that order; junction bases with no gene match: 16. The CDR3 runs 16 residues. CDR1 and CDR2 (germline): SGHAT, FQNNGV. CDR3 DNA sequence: TGTGCCAGCGGATCACCACGACAGGGGCCCGCTTACGAGCAGTACTTC. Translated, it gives CASGSPRQGPAYEQYF. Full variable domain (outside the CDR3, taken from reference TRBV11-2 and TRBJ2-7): EAGVAQSPRYKIIEKRQSVAFWCNPISGHATLYWYQQILGQGPKLLIQFQNNGVVDDSQLPKDRFSAERLKGVDSTLKIQPAKLEDSAVYLCASGSPRQGPAYEQYFGPGTRLTVT.

DNA of the CDR3: TGTGCCAGCCTTGCGGAGCTGTGGACCGGGGAGCTGTTTTTT. Its translation: CASLAELWTGELFF. The V call is TRBV18, the J call TRBJ2-2; D remains unclear. Germline CDR1 KGHSH, CDR2 LQKENI. The ends were cut back, 8 bases at V and 5 bases at J, with 15 bases in the middle. The CDR3 extends over 14 amino acids. The variable domain in full, with the rest retrieved from reference TRBV18 and TRBJ2-2, is NAGVMQNPRHLVRRRGQEARLRCSPMKGHSHVYWYRQLPEEGLKFMVYLQKENIIDESGMPKERFSAEFPKEGPSILRIQQVVRGDSAAYFCASLAELWTGELFFGEGSRLTVL.

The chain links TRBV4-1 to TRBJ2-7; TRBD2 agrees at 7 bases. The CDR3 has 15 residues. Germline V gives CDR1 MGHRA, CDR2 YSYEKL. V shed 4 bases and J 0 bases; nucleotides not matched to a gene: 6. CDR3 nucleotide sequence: TGCGCCAGCAGCCTTAGGGAGGGTAGCTCCTACGAGCAGTACTTC. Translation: CASSLREGSSYEQYF.

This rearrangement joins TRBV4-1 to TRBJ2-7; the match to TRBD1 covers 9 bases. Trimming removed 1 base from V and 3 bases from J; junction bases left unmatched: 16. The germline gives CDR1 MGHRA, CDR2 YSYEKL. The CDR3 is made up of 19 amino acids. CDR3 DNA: TGCGCCAGCAGCCAAGCCCAAGTTCCGGGACAGGGCGGTGGCTACGAGCAGTACTTC. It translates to CASSQAQVPGQGGGYEQYF.

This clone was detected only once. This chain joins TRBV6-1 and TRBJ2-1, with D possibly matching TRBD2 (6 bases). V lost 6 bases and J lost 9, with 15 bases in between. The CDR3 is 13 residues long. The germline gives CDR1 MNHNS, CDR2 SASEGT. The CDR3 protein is CASRLDLAFEQFF. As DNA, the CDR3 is TGTGCCAGCAGATTGGACCTAGCGTTTGAGCAGTTCTTC.

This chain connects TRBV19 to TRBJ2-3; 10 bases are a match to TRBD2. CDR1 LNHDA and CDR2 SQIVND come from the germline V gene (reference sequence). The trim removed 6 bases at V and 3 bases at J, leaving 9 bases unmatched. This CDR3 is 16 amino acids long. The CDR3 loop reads CASRDLPSGRTDTQYF. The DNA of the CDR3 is TGTGCCAGTAGGGACCTTCCTAGCGGGAGAACAGATACGCAGTATTTT.

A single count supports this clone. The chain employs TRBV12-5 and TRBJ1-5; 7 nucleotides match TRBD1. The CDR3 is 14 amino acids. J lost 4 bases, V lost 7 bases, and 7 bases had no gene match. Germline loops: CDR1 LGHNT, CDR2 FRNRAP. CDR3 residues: CASALGQSNQPQHF. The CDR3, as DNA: TGTGCTAGTGCTCTGGGACAGTCTAATCAGCCCCAGCATTTT. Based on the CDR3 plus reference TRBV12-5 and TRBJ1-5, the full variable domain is DARVTQTPRHKVTEMGQEVTMRCQPILGHNTVFWYRQTMMQGLELLAYFRNRAPLDDSGMPKDRFSAEMPDATLATLKIQPSEPRDSAVYFCASALGQSNQPQHFGDGTRLSIL.

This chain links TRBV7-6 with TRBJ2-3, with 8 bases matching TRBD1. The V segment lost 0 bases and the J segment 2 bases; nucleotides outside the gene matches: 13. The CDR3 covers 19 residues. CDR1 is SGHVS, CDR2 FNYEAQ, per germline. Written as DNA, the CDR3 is TGTGCCAGCAGCTTAGCGGGGGAGGACAGGGCGGAGGACACAGATACGCAGTATTTT. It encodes CASSLAGEDRAEDTDTQYF.

The CDR3 here is CASNLLAGEDTQYF. CDR3 sequence (DNA): TGTGCCAGTAACTTACTAGCGGGAGAAGATACGCAGTATTTT. The V gene is TRBV28, the J gene TRBJ2-3, with 11 bases lining up with TRBD2. Looked up from germline, CDR1 is MDHEN and CDR2 is SYDVKM. The length of the CDR3 is 14 residues. V trimming: 9 bases; J trimming: 5 bases; junction bases outside the gene matches: 7. The full variable domain, completed using reference TRBV28 and TRBJ2-3, is DVKVTQSSRYLVKRTGEKVFLECVQDMDHENMFWYRQDPGLGLRLIYFSYDVKMKEKGDIPEGYSVSREKKERFSLILESASTNQTSMYLCASNLLAGEDTQYFGPGTRLTVL.

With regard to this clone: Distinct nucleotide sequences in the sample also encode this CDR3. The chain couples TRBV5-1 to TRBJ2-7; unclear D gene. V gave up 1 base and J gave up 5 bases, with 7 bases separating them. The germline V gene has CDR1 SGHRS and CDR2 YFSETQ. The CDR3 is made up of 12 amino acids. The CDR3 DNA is TGCGCCAGCAGCTTGCCTACAGACGAGCAGTACTTC. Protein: CASSLPTDEQYF.

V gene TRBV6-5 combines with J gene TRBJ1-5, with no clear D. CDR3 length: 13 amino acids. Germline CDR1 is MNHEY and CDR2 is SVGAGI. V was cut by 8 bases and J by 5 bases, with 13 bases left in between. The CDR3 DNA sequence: TGTGCCAGCTCCCTAGTGGGCGATCAGCCCCAGCATTTT. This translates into CASSLVGDQPQHF.

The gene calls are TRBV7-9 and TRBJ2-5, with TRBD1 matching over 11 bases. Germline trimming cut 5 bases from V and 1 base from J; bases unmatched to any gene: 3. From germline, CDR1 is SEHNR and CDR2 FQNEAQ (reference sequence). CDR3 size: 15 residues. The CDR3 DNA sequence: TGTGCCAGCAGCATTGGACAGGGGGCCCAAGAGACCCAGTACTTC. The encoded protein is CASSIGQGAQETQYF.

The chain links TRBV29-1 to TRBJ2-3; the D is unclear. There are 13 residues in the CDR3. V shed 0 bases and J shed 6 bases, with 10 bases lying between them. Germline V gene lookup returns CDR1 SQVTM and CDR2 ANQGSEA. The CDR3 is CSVEDILPDTQYF. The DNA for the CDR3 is TGCAGCGTTGAAGACATACTACCTGATACGCAGTATTTT.

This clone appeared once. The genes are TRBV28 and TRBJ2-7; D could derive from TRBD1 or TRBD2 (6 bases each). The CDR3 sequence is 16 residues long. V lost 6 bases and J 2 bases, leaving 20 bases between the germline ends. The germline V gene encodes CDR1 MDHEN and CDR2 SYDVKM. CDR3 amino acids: CASSVGGGSGPYEQYF. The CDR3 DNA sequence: TGTGCCAGCAGCGTCGGGGGCGGCTCTGGTCCCTACGAGCAGTACTTC.

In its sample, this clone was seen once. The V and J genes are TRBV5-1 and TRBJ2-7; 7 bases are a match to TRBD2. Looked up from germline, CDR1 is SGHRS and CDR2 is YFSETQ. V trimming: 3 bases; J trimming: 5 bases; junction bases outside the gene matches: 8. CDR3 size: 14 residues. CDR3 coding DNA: TGCGCCAGCAGCTCACACCCCGGGAGGAACGAGCAGTACTTC. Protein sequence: CASSSHPGRNEQYF.

The DNA of the CDR3 is TGTGCTTCCCGGGAGGACAATGAGCAGTTCTTC. This translates into CASREDNEQFF. The chain links TRBV25-1 to TRBJ2-1; TRBD2 matches at 7 bases. The CDR3 contains 11 residues. The V gene's germline CDR1 is MGHDK and CDR2 SYGVNS.

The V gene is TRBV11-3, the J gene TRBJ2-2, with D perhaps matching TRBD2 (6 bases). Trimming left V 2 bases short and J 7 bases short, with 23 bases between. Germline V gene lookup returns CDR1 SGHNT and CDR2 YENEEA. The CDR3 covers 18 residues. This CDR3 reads CASSLMTGFTGASGELFF. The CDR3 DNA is TGTGCCAGCAGCTTAATGACCGGTTTTACGGGAGCCAGCGGGGAGCTGTTTTTT.

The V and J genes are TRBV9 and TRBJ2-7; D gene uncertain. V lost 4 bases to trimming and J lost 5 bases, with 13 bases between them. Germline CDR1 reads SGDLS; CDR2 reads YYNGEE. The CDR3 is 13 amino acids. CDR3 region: CASSPGPPDEQYF. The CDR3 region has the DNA TGTGCCAGCAGCCCTGGCCCTCCCGACGAGCAGTACTTC.

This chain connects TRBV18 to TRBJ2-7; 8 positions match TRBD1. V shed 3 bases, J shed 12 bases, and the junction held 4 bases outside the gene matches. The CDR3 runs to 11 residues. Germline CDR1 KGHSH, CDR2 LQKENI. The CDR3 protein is CASSPDREAYF. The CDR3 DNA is TGTGCCAGCTCACCGGACAGGGAAGCGTACTTC.

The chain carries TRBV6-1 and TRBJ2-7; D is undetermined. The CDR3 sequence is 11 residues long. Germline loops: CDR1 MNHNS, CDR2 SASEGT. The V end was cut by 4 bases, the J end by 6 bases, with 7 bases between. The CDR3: CASSGGFEQYF. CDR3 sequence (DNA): TGTGCCAGCAGTGGTGGTTTCGAGCAGTACTTC.

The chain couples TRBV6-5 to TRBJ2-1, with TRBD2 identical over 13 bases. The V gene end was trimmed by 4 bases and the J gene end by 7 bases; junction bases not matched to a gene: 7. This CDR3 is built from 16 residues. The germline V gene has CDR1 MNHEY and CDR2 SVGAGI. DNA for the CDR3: TGTGCCAGCAGTTCCATCTGGACTAGCGGGAGTAATGAGCAGTTCTTC. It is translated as CASSSIWTSGSNEQFF.

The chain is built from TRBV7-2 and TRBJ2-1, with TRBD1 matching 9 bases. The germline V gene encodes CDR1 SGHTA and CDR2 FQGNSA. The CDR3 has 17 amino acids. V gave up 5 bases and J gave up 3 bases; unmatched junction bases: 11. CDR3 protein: CASSVGQGMIGYNEQFF. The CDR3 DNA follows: TGTGCCAGCAGCGTGGGACAGGGCATGATAGGCTACAATGAGCAGTTCTTC.

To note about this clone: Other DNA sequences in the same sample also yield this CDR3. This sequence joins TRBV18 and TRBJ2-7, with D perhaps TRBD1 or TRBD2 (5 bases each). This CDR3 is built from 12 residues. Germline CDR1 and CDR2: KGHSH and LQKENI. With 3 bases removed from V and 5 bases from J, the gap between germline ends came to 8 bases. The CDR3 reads CASSPMGDEQYF. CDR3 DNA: TGTGCCAGCTCACCGATGGGGGACGAGCAGTACTTC.

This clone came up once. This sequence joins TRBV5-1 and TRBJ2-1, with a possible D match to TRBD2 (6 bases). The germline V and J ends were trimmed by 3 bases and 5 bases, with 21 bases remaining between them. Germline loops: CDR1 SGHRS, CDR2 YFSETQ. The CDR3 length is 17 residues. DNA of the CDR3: TGCGCCAGCAGCTACGGAATTACCGGGACTGCAAACAATGAGCAGTTCTTC. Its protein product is CASSYGITGTANNEQFF.